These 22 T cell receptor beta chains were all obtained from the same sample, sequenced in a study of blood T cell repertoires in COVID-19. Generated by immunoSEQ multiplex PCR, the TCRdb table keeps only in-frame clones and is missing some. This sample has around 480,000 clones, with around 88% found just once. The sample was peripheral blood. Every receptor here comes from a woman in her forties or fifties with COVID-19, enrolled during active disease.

The CDR3: CASSPGTGGNQPQHF. The CDR3 coding sequence is TGTGCCAGCTCACCCGGGACAGGAGGGAATCAGCCCCAGCATTTT. This chain joins TRBV18 and TRBJ1-5, with 8 bases lining up with TRBD1. CDR3 length: 15 amino acids. With 3 bases clipped from V and 4 bases from J, the junction kept 5 bases outside the gene matches. Per germline, CDR1 KGHSH and CDR2 LQKENI.

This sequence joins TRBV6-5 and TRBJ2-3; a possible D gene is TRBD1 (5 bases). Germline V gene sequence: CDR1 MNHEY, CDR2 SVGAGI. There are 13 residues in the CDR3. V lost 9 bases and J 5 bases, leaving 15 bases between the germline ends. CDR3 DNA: TGTGCCAGTGGGGAAGGGGTTGGAGATACGCAGTATTTT. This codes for CASGEGVGDTQYF.

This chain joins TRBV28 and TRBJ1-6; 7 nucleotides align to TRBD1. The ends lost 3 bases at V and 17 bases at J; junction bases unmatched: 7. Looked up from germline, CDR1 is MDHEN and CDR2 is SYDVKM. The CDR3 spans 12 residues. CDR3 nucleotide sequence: TGTGCCAGCAGTTTCCTGGGACAGAGGGTCCACTTT. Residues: CASSFLGQRVHF.

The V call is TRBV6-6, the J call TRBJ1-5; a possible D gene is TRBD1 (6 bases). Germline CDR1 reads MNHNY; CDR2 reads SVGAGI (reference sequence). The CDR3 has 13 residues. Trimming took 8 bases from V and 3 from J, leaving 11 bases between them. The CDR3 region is CASSDSDNQPQHF. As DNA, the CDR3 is TGTGCCAGCTCGGACAGCGACAATCAGCCCCAGCATTTT.

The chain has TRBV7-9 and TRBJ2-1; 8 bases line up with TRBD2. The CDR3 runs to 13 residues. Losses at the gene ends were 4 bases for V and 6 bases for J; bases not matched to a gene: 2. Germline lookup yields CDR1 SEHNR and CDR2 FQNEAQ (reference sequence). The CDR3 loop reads CASSSGLVNEQFF. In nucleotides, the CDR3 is TGTGCCAGCAGCTCGGGACTAGTCAATGAGCAGTTCTTC.

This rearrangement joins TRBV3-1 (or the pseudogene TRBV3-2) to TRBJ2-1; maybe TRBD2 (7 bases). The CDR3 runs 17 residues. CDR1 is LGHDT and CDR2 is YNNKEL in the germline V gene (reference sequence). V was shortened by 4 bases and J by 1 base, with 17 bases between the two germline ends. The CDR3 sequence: CASSPGRGGESYNEQFF. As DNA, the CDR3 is TGTGCCAGCAGCCCGGGTAGGGGGGGAGAGTCCTACAATGAGCAGTTCTTC.

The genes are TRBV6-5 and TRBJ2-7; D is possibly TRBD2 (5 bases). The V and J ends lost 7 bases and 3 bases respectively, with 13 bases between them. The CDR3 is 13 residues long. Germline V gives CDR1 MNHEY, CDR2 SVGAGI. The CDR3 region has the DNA TGTGCCAGCACCGATCCGGGGAGCTACGAGCAGTACTTC. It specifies CASTDPGSYEQYF.

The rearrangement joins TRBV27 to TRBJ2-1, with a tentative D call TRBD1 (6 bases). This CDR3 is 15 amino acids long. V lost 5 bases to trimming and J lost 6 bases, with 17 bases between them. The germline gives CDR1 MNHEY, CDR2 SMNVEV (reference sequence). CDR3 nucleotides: TGTGCCAGCAGTCCCCGAACAGGGATAGGCAATGAGCAGTTCTTC. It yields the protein CASSPRTGIGNEQFF.

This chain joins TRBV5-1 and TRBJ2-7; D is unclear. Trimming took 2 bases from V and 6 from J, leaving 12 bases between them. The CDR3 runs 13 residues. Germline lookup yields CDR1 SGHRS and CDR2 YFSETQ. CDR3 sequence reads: CASSLAPAAEQYF. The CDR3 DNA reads TGCGCCAGCAGCTTAGCCCCGGCGGCCGAGCAGTACTTC.

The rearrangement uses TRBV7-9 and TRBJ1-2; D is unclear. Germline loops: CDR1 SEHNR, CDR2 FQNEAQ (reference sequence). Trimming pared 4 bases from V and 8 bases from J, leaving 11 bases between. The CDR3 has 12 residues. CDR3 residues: CASSSREGGYTF. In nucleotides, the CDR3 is TGTGCCAGCAGCTCCCGGGAGGGAGGCTACACCTTC.

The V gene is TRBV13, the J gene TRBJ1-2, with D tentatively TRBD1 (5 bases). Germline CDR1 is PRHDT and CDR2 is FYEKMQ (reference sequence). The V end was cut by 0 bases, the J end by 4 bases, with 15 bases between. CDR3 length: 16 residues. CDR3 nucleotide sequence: TGTGCCAGCAGCTTAGGGGGAGTCGGGGGAAGCTATGGCTACACCTTC. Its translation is CASSLGGVGGSYGYTF. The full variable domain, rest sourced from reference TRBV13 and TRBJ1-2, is AAGVIQSPRHLIKEKRETATLKCYPIPRHDTVYWYQQGPGQDPQFLISFYEKMQSDKGSIPDRFSAQQFSDYHSELNMSSLELGDSALYFCASSLGGVGGSYGYTFGSGTRLTVV.

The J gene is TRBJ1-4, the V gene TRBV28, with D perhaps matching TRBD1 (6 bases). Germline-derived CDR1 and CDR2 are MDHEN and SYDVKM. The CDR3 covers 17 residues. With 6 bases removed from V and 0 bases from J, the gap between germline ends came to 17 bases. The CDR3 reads CASRPGHPLATNEKLFF. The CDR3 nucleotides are TGTGCCAGCAGGCCGGGACACCCGCTTGCAACTAATGAAAAACTGTTTTTT.

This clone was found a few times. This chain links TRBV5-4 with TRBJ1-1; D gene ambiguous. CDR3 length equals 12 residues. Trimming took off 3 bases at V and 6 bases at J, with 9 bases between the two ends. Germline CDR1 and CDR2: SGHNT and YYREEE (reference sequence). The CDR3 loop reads CASSYGGAEAFF. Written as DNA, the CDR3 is TGTGCCAGCAGCTATGGCGGAGCTGAAGCTTTCTTT. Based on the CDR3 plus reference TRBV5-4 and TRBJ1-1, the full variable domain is ETGVTQSPTHLIKTRGQQVTLRCSSQSGHNTVSWYQQALGQGPQFIFQYYREEENGRGNFPPRFSGLQFPNYSSELNVNALELDDSALYLCASSYGGAEAFFGQGTRLTVV.

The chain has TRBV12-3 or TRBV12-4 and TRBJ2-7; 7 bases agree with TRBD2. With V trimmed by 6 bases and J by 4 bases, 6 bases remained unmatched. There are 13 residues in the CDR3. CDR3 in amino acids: CASSRSSGYEQYF. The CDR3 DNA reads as TGTGCCAGCAGCCGTTCTAGCGGTTACGAGCAGTACTTC.

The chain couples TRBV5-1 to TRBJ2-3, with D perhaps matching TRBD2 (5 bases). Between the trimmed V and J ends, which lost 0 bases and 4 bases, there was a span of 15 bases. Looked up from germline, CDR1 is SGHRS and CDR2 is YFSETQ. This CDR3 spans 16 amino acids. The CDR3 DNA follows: TGCGCCAGCAGCTTGGCCTCCGGGGTGAGGGCAGATACGCAGTATTTT. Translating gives CASSLASGVRADTQYF.

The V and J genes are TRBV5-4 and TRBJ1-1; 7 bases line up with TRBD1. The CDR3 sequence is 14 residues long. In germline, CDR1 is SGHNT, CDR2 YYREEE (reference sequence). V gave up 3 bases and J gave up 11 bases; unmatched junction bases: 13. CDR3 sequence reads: CASSSSQDDRDAFF. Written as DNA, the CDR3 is TGTGCCAGCAGCTCCTCCCAGGACGACAGGGATGCTTTCTTT.

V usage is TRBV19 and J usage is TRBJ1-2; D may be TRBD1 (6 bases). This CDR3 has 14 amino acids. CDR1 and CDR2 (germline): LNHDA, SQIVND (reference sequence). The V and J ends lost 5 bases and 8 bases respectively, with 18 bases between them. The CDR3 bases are TGTGCCAGTAGTTCACGTCCAGGGGCGGAGGGCTACACCTTC. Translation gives CASSSRPGAEGYTF.

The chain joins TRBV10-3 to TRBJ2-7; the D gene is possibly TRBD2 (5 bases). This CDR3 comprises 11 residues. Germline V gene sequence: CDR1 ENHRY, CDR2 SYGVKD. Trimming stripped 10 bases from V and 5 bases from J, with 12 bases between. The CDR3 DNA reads TGTGCCACCAACGCCGGGGACGAGCAGTACTTC. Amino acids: CATNAGDEQYF.

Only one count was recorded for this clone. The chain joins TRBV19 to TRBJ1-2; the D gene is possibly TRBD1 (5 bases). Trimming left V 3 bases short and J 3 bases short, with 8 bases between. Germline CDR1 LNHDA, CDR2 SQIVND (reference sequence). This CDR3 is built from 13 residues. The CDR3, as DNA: TGTGCCAGTAGTATGGTCAGGGACTATGGCTACACCTTC. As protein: CASSMVRDYGYTF.

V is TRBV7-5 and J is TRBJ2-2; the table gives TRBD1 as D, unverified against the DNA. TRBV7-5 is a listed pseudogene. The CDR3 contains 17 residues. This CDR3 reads CARSPKDRVFGTGELFF. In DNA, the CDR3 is TGTGCCAGAAGTCCCAAAGACAGGGTGTTTGGCACCGGGGAGCTGTTTTTT.

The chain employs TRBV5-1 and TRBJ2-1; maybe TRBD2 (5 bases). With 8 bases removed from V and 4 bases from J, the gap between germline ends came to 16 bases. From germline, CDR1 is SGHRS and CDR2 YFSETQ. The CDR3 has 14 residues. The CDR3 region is CASLDFTEYNEQFF. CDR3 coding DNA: TGCGCCAGTCTGGACTTTACGGAGTACAATGAGCAGTTCTTC.

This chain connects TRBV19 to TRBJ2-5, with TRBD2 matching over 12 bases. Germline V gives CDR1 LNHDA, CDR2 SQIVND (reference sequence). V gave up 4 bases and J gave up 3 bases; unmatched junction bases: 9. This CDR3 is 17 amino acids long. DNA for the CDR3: TGTGCCAGTAGTACCCGCCGGACTAGCGGGGAAAAAGAGACCCAGTACTTC. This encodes CASSTRRTSGEKETQYF. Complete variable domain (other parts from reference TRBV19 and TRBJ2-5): DGGITQSPKYLFRKEGQNVTLSCEQNLNHDAMYWYRQDPGQGLRLIYYSQIVNDFQKGDIAEGYSVSREKKESFPLTVTSAQKNPTAFYLCASSTRRTSGEKETQYFGPGTRLLVL.